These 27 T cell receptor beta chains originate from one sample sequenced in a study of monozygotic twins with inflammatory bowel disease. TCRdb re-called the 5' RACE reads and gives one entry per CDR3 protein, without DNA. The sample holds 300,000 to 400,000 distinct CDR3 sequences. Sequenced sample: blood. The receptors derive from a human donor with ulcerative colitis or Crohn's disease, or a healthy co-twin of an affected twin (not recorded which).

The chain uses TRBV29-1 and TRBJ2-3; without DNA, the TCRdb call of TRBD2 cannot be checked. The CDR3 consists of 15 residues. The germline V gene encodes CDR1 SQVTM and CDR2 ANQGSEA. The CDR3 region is CSVDTGGQSTDTQYF.

CDR3: CASSLTGSGYTF. The rearrangement joins TRBV5-1 to TRBJ1-2; TCRdb's D gene call, TRBD1, goes unchecked for lack of DNA. The germline CDR1 and CDR2 sequences are SGHRS and YFSETQ. The CDR3 extends over 12 amino acids.

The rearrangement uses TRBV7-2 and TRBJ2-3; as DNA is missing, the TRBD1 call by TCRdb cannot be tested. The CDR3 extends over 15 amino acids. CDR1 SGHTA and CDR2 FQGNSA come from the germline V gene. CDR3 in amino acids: CASSPIGTRTDTQYF.

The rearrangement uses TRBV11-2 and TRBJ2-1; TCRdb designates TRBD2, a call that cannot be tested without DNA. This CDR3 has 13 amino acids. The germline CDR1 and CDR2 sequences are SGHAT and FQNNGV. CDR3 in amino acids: CASSPKGGNEQFF.

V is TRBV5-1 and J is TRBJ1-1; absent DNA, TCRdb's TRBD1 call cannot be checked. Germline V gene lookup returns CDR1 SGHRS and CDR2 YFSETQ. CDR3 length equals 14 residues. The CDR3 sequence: CASSLRGVGTEAFF.

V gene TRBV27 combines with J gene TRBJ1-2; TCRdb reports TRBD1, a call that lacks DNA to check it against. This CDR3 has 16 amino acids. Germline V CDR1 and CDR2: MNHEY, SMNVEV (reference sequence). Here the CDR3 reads CASSYLLGTGLNGYTF.

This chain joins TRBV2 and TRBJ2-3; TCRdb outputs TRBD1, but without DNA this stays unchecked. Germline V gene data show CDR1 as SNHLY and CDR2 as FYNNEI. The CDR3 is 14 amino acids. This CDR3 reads CAAKEGGYTDTQYF.

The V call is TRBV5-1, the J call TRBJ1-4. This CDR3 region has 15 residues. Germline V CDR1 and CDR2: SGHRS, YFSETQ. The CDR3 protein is CASSLEYDSEGKLFF.

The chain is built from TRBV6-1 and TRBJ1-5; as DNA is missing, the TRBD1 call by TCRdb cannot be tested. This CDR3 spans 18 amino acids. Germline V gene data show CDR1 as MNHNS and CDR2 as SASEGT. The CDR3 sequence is CASRSESVGTGANQPQHF.

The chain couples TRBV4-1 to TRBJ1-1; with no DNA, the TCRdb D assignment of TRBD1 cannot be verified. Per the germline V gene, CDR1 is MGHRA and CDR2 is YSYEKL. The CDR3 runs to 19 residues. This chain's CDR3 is CASSQERRGTARMNTEAFF.

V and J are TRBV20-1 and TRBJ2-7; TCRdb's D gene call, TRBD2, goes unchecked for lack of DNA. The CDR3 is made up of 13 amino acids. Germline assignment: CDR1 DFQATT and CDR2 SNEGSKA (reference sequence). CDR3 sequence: CSANSGDTYEQYF.

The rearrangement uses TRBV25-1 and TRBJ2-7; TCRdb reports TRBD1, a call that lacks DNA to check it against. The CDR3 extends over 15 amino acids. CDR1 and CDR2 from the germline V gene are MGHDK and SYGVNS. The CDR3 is CASSLPPTVYYEQYF.

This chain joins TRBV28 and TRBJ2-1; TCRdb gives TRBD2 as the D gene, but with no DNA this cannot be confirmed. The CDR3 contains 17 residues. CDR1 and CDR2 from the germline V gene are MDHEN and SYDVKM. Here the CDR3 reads CASSLTSGSTLNNEQFF.

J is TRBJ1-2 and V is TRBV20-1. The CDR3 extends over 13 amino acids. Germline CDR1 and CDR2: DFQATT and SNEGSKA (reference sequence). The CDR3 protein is CSALDGSDSGYTF.

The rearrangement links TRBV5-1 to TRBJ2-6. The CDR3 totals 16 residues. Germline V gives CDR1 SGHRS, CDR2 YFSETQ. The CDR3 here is CASSLAFREDANVLTF. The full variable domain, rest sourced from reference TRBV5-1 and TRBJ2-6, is KAGVTQTPRYLIKTRGQQVTLSCSPISGHRSVSWYQQTPGQGLQFLFEYFSETQRNKGNFPGRFSGRQFSNSRSEMNVSTLELGDSALYLCASSLAFREDANVLTFGAGSRLTVL.

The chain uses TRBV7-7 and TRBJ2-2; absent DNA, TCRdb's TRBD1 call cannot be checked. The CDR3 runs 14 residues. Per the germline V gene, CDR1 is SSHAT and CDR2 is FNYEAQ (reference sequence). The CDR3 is CASSNGHATGELFF.

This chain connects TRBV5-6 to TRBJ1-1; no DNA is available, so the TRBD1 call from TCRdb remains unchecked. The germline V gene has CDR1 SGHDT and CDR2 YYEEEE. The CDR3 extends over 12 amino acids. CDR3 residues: CASSLGGKKAFF.

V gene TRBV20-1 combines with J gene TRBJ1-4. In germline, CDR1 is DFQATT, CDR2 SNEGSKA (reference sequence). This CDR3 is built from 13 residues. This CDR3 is CSARVQGGEKLFF.

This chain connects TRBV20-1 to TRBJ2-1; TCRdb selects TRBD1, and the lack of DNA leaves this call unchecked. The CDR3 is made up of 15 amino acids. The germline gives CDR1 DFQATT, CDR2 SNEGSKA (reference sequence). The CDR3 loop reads CSAAEGYSSYNEQFF.

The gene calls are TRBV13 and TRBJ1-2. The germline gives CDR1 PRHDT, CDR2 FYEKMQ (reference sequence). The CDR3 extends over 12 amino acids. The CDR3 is CASSPYTYGYTF.

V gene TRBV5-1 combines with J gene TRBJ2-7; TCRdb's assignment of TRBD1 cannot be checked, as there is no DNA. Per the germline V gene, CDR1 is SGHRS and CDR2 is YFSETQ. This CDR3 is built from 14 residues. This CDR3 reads CASSLAGGIDEQYF.

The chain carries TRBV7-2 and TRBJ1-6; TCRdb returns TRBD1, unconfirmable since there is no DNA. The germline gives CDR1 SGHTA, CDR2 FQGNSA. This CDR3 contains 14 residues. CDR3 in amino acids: CASSSQGRYSPLHF.

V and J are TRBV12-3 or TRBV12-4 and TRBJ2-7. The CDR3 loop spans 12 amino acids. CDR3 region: CASSQDGYEQYF.

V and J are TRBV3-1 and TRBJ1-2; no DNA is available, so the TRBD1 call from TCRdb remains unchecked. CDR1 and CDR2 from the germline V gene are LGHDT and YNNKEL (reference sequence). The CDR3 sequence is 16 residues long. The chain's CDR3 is CASSAFPGIRVCGYTF.

The CDR3 here is CASSLGFWEQFF. This rearrangement joins TRBV5-1 to TRBJ2-1. Germline V gene lookup returns CDR1 SGHRS and CDR2 YFSETQ. This CDR3 has 12 amino acids.

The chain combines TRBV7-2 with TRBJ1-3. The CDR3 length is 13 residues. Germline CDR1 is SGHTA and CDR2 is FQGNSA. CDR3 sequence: CASSLAPGNTIYF.

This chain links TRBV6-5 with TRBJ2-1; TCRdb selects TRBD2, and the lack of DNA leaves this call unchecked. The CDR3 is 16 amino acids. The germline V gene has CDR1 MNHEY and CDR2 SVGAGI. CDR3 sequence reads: CASSFQVRGGAEEQFF.